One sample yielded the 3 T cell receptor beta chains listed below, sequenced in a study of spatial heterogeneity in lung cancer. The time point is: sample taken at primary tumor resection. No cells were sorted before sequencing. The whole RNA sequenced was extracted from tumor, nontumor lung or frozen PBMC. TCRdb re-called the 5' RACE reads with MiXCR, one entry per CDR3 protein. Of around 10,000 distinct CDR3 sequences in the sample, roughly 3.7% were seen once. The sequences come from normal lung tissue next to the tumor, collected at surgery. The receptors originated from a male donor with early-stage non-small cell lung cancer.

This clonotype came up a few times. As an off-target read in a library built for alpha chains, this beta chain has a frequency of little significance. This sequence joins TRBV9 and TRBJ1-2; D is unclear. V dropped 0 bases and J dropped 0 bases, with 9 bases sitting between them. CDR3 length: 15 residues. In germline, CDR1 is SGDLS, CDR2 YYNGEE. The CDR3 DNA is TGTGCCAGCAGCGTAGATCCAGGCACTAACTATGGCTACACCTTC. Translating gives CASSVDPGTNYGYTF.

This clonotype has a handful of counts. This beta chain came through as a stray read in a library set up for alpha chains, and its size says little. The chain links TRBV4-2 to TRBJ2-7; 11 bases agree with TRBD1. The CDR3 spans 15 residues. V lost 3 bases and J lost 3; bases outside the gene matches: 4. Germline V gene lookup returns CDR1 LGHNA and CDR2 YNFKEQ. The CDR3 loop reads CASSQGQGVSYEQYF. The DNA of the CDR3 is TGTGCCAGCAGCCAGGGACAGGGGGTCAGCTACGAGCAGTACTTC.

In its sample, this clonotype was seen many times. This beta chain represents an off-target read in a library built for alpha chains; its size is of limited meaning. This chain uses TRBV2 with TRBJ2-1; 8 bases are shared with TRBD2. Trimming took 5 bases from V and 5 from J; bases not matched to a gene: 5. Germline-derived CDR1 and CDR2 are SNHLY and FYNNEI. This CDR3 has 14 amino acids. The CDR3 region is CASSKLADHNEQFF. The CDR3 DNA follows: TGTGCCAGCAGTAAACTAGCGGACCACAATGAGCAGTTCTTC.